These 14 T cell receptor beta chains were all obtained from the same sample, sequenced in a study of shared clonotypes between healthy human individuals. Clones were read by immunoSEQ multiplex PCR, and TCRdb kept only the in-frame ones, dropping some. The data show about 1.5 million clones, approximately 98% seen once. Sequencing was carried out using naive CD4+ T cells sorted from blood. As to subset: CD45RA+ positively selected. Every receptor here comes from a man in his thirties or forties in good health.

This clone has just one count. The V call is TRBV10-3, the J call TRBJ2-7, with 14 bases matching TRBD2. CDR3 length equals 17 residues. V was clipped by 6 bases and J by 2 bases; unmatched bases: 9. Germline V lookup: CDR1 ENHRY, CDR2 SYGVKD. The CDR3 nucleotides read TGTGCCATCAGCCCTTCGACTAGCGGGAGGGACACCTACGAGCAGTACTTC. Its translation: CAISPSTSGRDTYEQYF.

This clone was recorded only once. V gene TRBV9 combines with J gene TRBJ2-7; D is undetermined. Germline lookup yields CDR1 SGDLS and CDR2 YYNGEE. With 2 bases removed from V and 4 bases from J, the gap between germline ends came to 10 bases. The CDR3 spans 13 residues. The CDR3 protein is CASSVRELYEQYF. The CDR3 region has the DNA TGTGCCAGCAGCGTTAGGGAATTATACGAGCAGTACTTC.

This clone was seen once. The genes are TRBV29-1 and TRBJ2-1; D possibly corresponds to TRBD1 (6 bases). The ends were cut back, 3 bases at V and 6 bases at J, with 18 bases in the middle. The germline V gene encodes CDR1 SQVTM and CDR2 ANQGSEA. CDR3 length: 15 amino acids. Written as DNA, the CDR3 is TGCAGCGTTGATGGCCGGGACACTAAACCCAATGAGCAGTTCTTC. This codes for CSVDGRDTKPNEQFF.

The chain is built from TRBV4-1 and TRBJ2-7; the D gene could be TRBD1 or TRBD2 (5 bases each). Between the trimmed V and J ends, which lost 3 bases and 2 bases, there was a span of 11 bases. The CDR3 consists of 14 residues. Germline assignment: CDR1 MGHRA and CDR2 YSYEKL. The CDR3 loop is CASSHPSGPYEQYF. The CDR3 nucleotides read TGCGCCAGCAGCCACCCGTCGGGGCCCTACGAGCAGTACTTC.

The CDR3 coding sequence is TGTGCCACCAGCAGAGATTCCCGGGGTGGGTACGAGCAGTACTTC. This sequence encodes CATSRDSRGGYEQYF. This chain links TRBV15 with TRBJ2-7; possibly TRBD2 for D (5 bases). Germline V CDR1 and CDR2: LNHNV, YYDKDF (reference sequence). This CDR3 has 15 residues. V lost 0 bases and J 4 bases, leaving 13 bases between the germline ends.

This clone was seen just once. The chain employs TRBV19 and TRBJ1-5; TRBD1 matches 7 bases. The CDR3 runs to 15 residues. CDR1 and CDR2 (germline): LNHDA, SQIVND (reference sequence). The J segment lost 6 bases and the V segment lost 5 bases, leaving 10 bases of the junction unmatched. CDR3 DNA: TGTGCCAGTAGTGTCACAGGGGTTGCGAGTCAGCCCCAGCATTTT. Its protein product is CASSVTGVASQPQHF.

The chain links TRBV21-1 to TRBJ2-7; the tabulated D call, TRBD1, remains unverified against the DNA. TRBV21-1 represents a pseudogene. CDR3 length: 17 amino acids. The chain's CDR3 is CASSKGSRDRPAYEQYF. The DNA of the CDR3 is TGTGCCAGCAGCAAAGGGTCCCGGGACAGGCCCGCGTACGAGCAGTACTTC.

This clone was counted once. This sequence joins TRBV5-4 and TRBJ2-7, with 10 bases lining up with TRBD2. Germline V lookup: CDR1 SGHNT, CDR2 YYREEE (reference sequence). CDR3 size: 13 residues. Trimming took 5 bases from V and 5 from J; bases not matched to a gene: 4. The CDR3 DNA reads TGTGCCAGCAGGTCTAGCGGGAGAGACGAGCAGTACTTC. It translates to CASRSSGRDEQYF.

CDR3 protein: CASSSTGTIHYEQYF. CDR3 nucleotide sequence: TGTGCCAGCAGTTCTACCGGGACTATCCACTACGAGCAGTACTTC. J is TRBJ2-7 and V is TRBV27; 7 positions agree with TRBD2. Trimming took 4 bases from V and 3 from J; bases not matched to a gene: 9. This CDR3 comprises 15 residues. Germline loops: CDR1 MNHEY, CDR2 SMNVEV (reference sequence).

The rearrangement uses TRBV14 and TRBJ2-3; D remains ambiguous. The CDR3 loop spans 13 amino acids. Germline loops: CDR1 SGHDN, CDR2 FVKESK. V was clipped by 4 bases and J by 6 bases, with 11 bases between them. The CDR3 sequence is CASSPPPWDTQYF. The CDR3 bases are TGTGCCAGCAGCCCACCTCCTTGGGATACGCAGTATTTT.

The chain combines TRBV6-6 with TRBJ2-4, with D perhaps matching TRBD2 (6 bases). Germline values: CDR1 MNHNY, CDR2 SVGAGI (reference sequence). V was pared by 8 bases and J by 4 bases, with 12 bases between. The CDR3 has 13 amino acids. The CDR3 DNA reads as TGTGCCAGCTCGGCAGGGACTAAAAACATTCAGTACTTC. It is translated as CASSAGTKNIQYF.

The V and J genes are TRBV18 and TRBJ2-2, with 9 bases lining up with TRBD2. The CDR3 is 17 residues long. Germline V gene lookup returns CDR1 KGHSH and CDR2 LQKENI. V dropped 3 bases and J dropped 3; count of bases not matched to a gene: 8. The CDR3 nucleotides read TGTGCCAGCTCACCTCTCCCGGTAGCGGGAGACACCGGGGAGCTGTTTTTT. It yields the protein CASSPLPVAGDTGELFF.

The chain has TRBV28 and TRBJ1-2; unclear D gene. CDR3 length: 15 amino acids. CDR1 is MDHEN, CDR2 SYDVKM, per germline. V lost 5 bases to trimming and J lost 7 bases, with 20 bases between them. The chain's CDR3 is CASSPAPDWGGGYTF. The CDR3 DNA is TGTGCCAGCAGTCCCGCTCCCGATTGGGGTGGTGGCTACACCTTC.

CDR3: CASSISQGFGTQYF. DNA for the CDR3: TGTGCCAGTAGTATCAGCCAGGGGTTCGGTACGCAGTATTTT. This sequence joins TRBV19 and TRBJ2-3; TRBD1 is a possible D gene (6 bases). Germline V gene data show CDR1 as LNHDA and CDR2 as SQIVND (reference sequence). V dropped 3 bases and J dropped 8 bases, with 15 bases sitting between them. The CDR3 sequence is 14 residues long.